This is a list of T cell receptor beta chains from one sample in a study of vaccination effects on CD4 cells after COVID-19. Antigen specificity for these receptors is unknown. Generated by immunoSEQ multiplex PCR, the TCRdb table keeps only in-frame clones and is missing some. The sample includes 50,000 or so clones, 79% seen only once; the top ten take more than 5%. Sequencing was performed on CD4+ T cells from PBMCs cultured with HCoV-OC43 spike peptides, taken before COVID-19 vaccination. Receptors originate from a human donor who received a COVID-19 vaccine. The CDR3 runs from the conserved cysteine through the conserved F or W. Each record gives: J gene, V gene, D gene, clone size, CDR3 DNA, CDR3 protein. A D gene is named only where the DNA matches it firmly. Size is omitted from some rows. Given values are once, few, many or a class for expanded clones.

>TRBJ1-2|TRBV5-4|-|few
TGTGCCAGCAGCTGGGAGGCGGACTACACCTTC
CASSWEADYTF
>TRBJ2-3|TRBV7-9|TRBD2|-
TGTGCCAGCAGCGCTCGATTGGGGACTAGCGGGGGAAGAGATACGCAGTATTTT
CASSARLGTSGGRDTQYF
>TRBJ2-2|TRBV24-1|TRBD1|-
TGTGCCACCAGTGATCGAGGCAGGGGGTTCACCGGGGAGCTGTTTTTT
CATSDRGRGFTGELFF
>TRBJ1-6|TRBV4-1|-|-
TGCGCCAGCAGCCAAGATAGGTCCAGCTCCTATAATTCACCCCTCCACTTT
CASSQDRSSSYNSPLHF
>TRBJ2-1|TRBV30|-|few
TGTGCCTGGAGTGCCTCTCGCCAGGGGAGATACAATGAGCAGTTCTTC
CAWSASRQGRYNEQFF
>TRBJ2-1|TRBV4-1|-|few
TGCGCCAGCAGCCAAGACAGGGTCGGGGCACAGTTCTTC
CASSQDRVGAQFF
>TRBJ2-1|TRBV5-1|TRBD2|-
TGCGCCAGCAGCTTGGTTTCTAGCGGGGGGTGGAATGAGCAGTTCTTC
CASSLVSSGGWNEQFF
>TRBJ1-2|TRBV18|-|-
TGTGCCAGCTCACTTGGAACAGGGACCTATGGCTACACCTTC
CASSLGTGTYGYTF
>TRBJ2-3|TRBV19|TRBD2|-
TGTGCCAGTAGTATGATTCTCCGCGGGGGTACAGATACGCAGTATTTT
CASSMILRGGTDTQYF
>TRBJ1-1|TRBV5-1|-|-
TGCGCCAGCCGAACGACTGTAGTCGCTGAAGCTTTCTTT
CASRTTVVAEAFF
>TRBJ1-4|TRBV6-1|-|-
TGTGCCAGCAGTGAAGCAGGGCGGAAAATTAATGAAAAACTGTTTTTT
CASSEAGRKINEKLFF
>TRBJ1-5|TRBV18|TRBD1|-
TGTGCCAGCTCCGTTCGGGGACAGGGGGGGCAGCCCCAGCATTTT
CASSVRGQGGQPQHF
>TRBJ2-5|TRBV24-1|TRBD2|-
TGTGCCACCAGTGATCCGACTAGCGGGGGGGAGACCCAGTACTTC
CATSDPTSGGETQYF